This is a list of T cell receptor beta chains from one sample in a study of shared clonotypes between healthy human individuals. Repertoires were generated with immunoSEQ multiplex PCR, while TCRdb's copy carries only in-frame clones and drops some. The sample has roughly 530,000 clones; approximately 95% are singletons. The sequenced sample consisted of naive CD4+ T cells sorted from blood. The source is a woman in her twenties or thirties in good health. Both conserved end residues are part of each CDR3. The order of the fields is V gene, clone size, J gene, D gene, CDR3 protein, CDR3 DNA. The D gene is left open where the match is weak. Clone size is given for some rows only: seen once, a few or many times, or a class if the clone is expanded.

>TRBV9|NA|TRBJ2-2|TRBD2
CASSYETSGANTGELFF
TGTGCCAGCAGCTATGAGACTAGCGGCGCGAACACCGGGGAGCTGTTTTTT
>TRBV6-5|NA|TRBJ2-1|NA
CASTGGREQFF
TGTGCCAGCACCGGGGGTAGGGAGCAGTTCTTC
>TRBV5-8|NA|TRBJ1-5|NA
CASSSGGGPNQPQHF
TGTGCCAGCAGCTCCGGCGGAGGGCCCAATCAGCCCCAGCATTTT
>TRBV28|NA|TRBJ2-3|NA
CASSLYTDTQYF
TGTGCCAGCAGTTTATACACAGATACGCAGTATTTT
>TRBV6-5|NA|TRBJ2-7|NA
CASTIQAGTEQYF
TGTGCCAGCACCATTCAGGCGGGGACTGAGCAGTACTTC
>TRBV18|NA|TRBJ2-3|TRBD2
CASSPSLAADTDTQYF
TGTGCCAGCTCACCATCACTAGCGGCCGACACAGATACGCAGTATTTT
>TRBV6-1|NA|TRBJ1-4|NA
CASSEAQGHSNEKLFF
TGTGCCAGCAGTGAAGCCCAGGGACACTCTAATGAAAAACTGTTTTTT
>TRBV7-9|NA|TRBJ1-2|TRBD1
CASSRTGGDGGGYTF
TGTGCCAGCAGCCGTACAGGGGGCGATGGAGGTGGCTACACCTTC
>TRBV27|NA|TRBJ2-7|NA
CASSLSVRGYEQYF
TGTGCCAGCAGTTTATCGGTCAGGGGTTACGAGCAGTACTTC
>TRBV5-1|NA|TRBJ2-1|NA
CASSGGRGSFNEQFF
TGCGCCAGCAGCGGGGGACGGGGCTCCTTCAATGAGCAGTTCTTC
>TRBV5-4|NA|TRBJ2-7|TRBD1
CASSRDRGLGEQYF
TGTGCCAGCAGCCGGGACAGGGGGCTGGGCGAGCAGTACTTC
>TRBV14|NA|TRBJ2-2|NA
CASSQRDTGELFF
TGTGCCAGCAGCCAACGGGACACCGGGGAGCTGTTTTTT
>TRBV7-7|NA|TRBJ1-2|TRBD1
CASSLGGEDRAYGYTF
TGTGCCAGCAGCTTAGGGGGAGAGGACAGGGCGTATGGCTACACCTTC
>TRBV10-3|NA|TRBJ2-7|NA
CAISGPGDPYEQYF
TGTGCCATCAGTGGGCCCGGGGACCCCTACGAGCAGTACTTC
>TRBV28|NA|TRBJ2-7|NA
CASSLSPTYEQYF
TGTGCCAGCAGTTTATCTCCTACCTACGAGCAGTACTTC
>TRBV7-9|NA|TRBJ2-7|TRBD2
CASSLVGGLAGLSYEQYF
TGTGCCAGCAGCTTAGTCGGCGGGCTAGCGGGGCTGTCCTACGAGCAGTACTTC
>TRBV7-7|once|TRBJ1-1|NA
CASSLNRNTEAFF
TGTGCCAGCAGCTTAAACAGGAACACTGAAGCTTTCTTT
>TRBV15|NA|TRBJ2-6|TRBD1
CATRRDREVSGANVLTF
TGTGCCACGCGCCGGGACAGAGAAGTCTCTGGGGCCAACGTCCTGACTTTC
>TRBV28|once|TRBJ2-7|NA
CASSFGSSYEQYF
TGTGCCAGCAGTTTCGGCTCCTCCTACGAGCAGTACTTC
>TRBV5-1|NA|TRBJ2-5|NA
CASSPGLPETQYF
TGCGCCAGCAGCCCGGGACTGCCAGAGACCCAGTACTTC
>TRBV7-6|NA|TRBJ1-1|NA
CASSLARQMNTEAFF
TGTGCCAGCAGCTTAGCGAGACAGATGAACACTGAAGCTTTCTTT
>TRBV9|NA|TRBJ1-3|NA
CASSSPGSSGNTIYF
TGTGCCAGCAGCTCCCCAGGGAGCTCTGGAAACACCATATATTTT
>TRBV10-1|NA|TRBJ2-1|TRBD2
CASSTSGSENEQFF
TGCGCCAGCAGTACCAGCGGGAGTGAAAATGAGCAGTTCTTC
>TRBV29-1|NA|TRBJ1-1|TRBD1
CSAGGRWDSEAFF
TGCAGCGCCGGAGGACGGTGGGACAGTGAAGCTTTCTTT
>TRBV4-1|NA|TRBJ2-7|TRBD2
CASSQEALAGPYEQYF
TGCGCCAGCAGCCAAGAAGCCCTAGCGGGACCCTACGAGCAGTACTTC
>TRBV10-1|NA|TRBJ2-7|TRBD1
CASAGGGQGNEQYF
TGCGCCAGCGCCGGAGGCGGACAGGGGAACGAGCAGTACTTC
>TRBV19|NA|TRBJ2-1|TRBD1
CASRGQGAYEQFF
TGTGCCAGTAGGGGACAGGGGGCTTATGAGCAGTTCTTC
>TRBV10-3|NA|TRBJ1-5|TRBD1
CATAGTGNQPQHF
TGTGCCACTGCCGGGACAGGCAATCAGCCCCAGCATTTT
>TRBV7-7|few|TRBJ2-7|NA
CASSLGSGSYEQYF
TGTGCCAGCAGCCTAGGGTCGGGTTCCTACGAGCAGTACTTC
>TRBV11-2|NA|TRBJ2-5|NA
CASSFGSMETQYF
TGTGCCAGCAGCTTCGGCAGCATGGAGACCCAGTACTTC
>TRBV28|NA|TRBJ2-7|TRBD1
CASRRQGFNSQQYF
TGTGCCAGCAGGCGACAGGGGTTTAACTCCCAGCAGTACTTC
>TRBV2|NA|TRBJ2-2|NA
CASSEMGPVSSGELFF
TGTGCCAGCAGTGAAATGGGACCGGTTAGCTCCGGGGAGCTGTTTTTT
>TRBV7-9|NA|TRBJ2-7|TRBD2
CASSSGTSGRLHEQYF
TGTGCCAGCAGCTCCGGGACTAGCGGGAGGCTCCACGAGCAGTACTTC
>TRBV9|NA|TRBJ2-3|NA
CASSEPRWDPDTDTQYF
TGTGCCAGCAGCGAACCTCGCTGGGATCCCGACACAGATACGCAGTATTTT
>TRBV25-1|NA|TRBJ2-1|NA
CASTPEGGNEQFF
TGTGCCAGCACCCCGGAAGGGGGCAATGAGCAGTTCTTC
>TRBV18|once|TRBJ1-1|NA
CASSPDGNTEAFF
TGTGCCAGCTCACCAGACGGGAACACTGAAGCTTTCTTT
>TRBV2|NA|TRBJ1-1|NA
CASRKVDTEAFF
TGTGCCAGCAGGAAGGTGGACACTGAAGCTTTCTTT
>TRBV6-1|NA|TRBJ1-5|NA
CASSGGTTNSNQPQHF
TGTGCCAGCAGTGGCGGTACTACTAATAGCAATCAGCCCCAGCATTTT
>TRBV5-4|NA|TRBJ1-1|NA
CASSQEDGVNTEAFF
TGTGCCAGCAGCCAAGAAGACGGCGTGAACACTGAAGCTTTCTTT
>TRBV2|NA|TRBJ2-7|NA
CASLFRADPYEQYF
TGTGCCAGCTTATTCCGGGCGGACCCCTACGAGCAGTACTTC
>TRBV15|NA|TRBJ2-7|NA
CATSRQGATYEQYF
TGTGCCACCAGCCGGCAAGGGGCCACCTACGAGCAGTACTTC
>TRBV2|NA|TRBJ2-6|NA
CASSFEGGRGANVLTF
TGTGCCAGCAGTTTCGAAGGGGGACGAGGGGCCAACGTCCTGACTTTC
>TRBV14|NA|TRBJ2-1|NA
CASSLYGQGNNEQFF
TGTGCCAGCAGCCTGTATGGGCAGGGAAACAATGAGCAGTTCTTC
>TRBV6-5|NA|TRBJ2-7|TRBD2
CASSYTSGNVYEQYF
TGTGCCAGCAGTTATACTAGCGGGAATGTCTACGAGCAGTACTTC
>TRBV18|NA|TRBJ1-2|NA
CASSPLHPYGYTF
TGTGCCAGCTCACCACTACACCCGTATGGCTACACCTTC
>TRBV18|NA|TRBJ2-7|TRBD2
CASSPLAGVGYEQYF
TGTGCCAGCTCACCGCTAGCGGGAGTGGGCTACGAGCAGTACTTC
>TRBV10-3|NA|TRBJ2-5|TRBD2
CATEQRERETQYF
TGTGCCACCGAGCAGCGGGAGAGAGAGACCCAGTACTTC
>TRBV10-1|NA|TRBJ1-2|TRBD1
CASGRQGPEADGYTF
TGCGCCAGCGGAAGACAGGGCCCTGAGGCGGATGGCTACACCTTC
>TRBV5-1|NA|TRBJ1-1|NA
CASSGGQRNTEAFF
TGCGCCAGCAGCGGTGGACAGCGGAACACTGAAGCTTTCTTT
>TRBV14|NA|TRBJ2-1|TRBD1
CASSQVIGAGGKENEQFF
TGTGCCAGCAGCCAAGTCATAGGGGCAGGGGGCAAGGAAAATGAGCAGTTCTTC
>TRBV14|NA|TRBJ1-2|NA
CASSQEILTGYTF
TGTGCCAGCAGCCAGGAAATTCTAACTGGTTACACCTTC